Listed below are T cell receptor beta chains from one sample, sequenced in a study of T cell clonotyping in hematopoietic cell transplantation. Libraries were prepared by immunoSEQ multiplex PCR; TCRdb keeps only in-frame clonotypes and omits some of them. The table records fewer than 6,000 clones, about 80% of them present only once. This material consisted of PBMCs, taken 100 days after allogeneic stem cell transplant. The receptors shown here come from a male patient aged 45-59 years who had an allogeneic stem cell transplant from an unrelated donor, so the T cells may come from the graft donor. Some clones in this sample may be carry-over from other donors' samples. The CDR3 runs from the conserved cysteine through the conserved F or W. The D gene is left open where the match is weak. The size field is filled for only some rows; it gives once, few, many or a size class.

TRBD2	TRBV6-6	NA	TRBJ2-1	TGTGCCAGCAGTTACCTTAGCGGGGCTTACAATGAGCAGTTCTTC	CASSYLSGAYNEQFF
TRBD1	TRBV2	large	TRBJ2-5	TGTGCCAGCATAGACAGGGTGCTGTTGGAGACCCAGTACTTC	CASIDRVLLETQYF
NA	TRBV10-3	NA	TRBJ1-5	TGTGCCATCAGTGAGTCTTTTGGGGCGGGGAGCAATCAGCCCCAGCATTTT	CAISESFGAGSNQPQHF
TRBD1	TRBV30	NA	TRBJ1-2	TGTGCCTGGCACCACGCGGACAGGACCGATAACTATGGCTACACCTTC	CAWHHADRTDNYGYTF
NA	TRBV18	NA	TRBJ1-1	TGTGCCAGCTCACCTGGAGCCGACGTGCACACTGAAGCTTTCTTT	CASSPGADVHTEAFF
NA	TRBV4-3	NA	TRBJ1-1	TGCGCCAGCAGCCAGATAGGGACTGAAGCTTTCTTT	CASSQIGTEAFF
NA	TRBV14	NA	TRBJ2-5	TGTGCCAGCAGCCAAGATGTGACACACGGGACCCAGTACTTC	CASSQDVTHGTQYF
TRBD1	TRBV9	NA	TRBJ1-1	TGTGCCAGCAGCGCCCGACAGGGCTCGTACACTGAAGCTTTCTTT	CASSARQGSYTEAFF
NA	TRBV29-1	NA	TRBJ1-2	TGCAGCGTTGGGGTTGGGGGGCGCGGCTATGGCTACACCTTC	CSVGVGGRGYGYTF
TRBD1	TRBV10-2	NA	TRBJ1-2	TGCGCCAGCAGTGAGATCGGGACAGGGGGCTTGGGCTACACCTTC	CASSEIGTGGLGYTF